Following are 29 T cell receptor beta chains from one sample sequenced in a study of immune cell composition in non-small cell lung cancer. Profiling relied on immunoSEQ multiplex PCR, and the TCRdb table lists in-frame clones only, not all of them. In the table there are 4,000 to 4,500 clones, 65% to 75% of which are singletons. The specimen sequenced was lung tumor tissue. The source of these receptors is a human donor with non-small cell lung cancer.

The chain combines TRBV7-9 with TRBJ2-3, with D hard to call. V was clipped by 3 bases and J by 0 bases, with 4 bases between them. Per germline, CDR1 SEHNR and CDR2 FQNEAQ (reference sequence). CDR3 length: 13 residues. The DNA for the CDR3 is TGTGCCAGCAGCTTCCAGAGCACAGATACGCAGTATTTT. It translates to CASSFQSTDTQYF.

The gene calls are TRBV11-2 and TRBJ1-1; 9 positions agree with TRBD1. This CDR3 contains 15 residues. Germline loops: CDR1 SGHAT, CDR2 FQNNGV. The V and J ends lost 1 base and 8 bases, in that order; junction bases with no gene match: 8. CDR3 in amino acids: CASSLGGTGSGEAFF. DNA of the CDR3: TGTGCCAGCAGCTTAGGGGGGACAGGGAGTGGCGAAGCTTTCTTT.

The chain couples TRBV27 to TRBJ1-5; maybe TRBD1 (6 bases). This CDR3 has 15 amino acids. The germline V gene has CDR1 MNHEY and CDR2 SMNVEV (reference sequence). The V gene lost 2 bases and the J gene lost 2 bases, with 10 bases spanning the gap. CDR3: CASSLKSGGNQPQHF. CDR3 bases: TGTGCCAGCAGTTTAAAGTCAGGGGGCAATCAGCCCCAGCATTTT.

This clone occurred a few times. J is TRBJ2-7 and V is TRBV6-6, with a weak D call TRBD2 (6 bases). This CDR3 spans 14 amino acids. Deletions cut 0 bases from V and 2 bases from J, with 8 bases between. The germline CDR1 and CDR2 sequences are MNHNY and SVGAGI (reference sequence). The CDR3 sequence: CASSYSGGTYEQYF. The CDR3 coding sequence is TGTGCCAGCAGTTACTCGGGGGGTACCTACGAGCAGTACTTC.

V gene TRBV27 combines with J gene TRBJ2-3, with D hard to call. The CDR3 has 14 residues. V lost 5 bases, J lost 0 bases, and 9 bases lay in between. CDR1 and CDR2 (germline): MNHEY, SMNVEV (reference sequence). CDR3 nucleotide sequence: TGTGCCAGCAGTCCTAGGCCGAGCACAGATACGCAGTATTTT. Its translation is CASSPRPSTDTQYF.

The rearrangement uses TRBV6-1 and TRBJ1-2, with 8 bases aligning to TRBD1. CDR3 length: 15 amino acids. CDR1 is MNHNS and CDR2 is SASEGT in the germline V gene. With 5 bases clipped from V and 4 bases from J, the junction kept 9 bases outside the gene matches. CDR3 nucleotides: TGTGCCAGCAGTACGCGGACAGGGAGAGTCTATGGCTACACCTTC. This codes for CASSTRTGRVYGYTF.

The chain recombines TRBV9 with TRBJ2-2; TRBD2 matches at 7 bases. There are 15 residues in the CDR3. Germline CDR1 and CDR2: SGDLS and YYNGEE. The V segment lost 4 bases and the J segment 8 bases; nucleotides outside the gene matches: 11. Written as DNA, the CDR3 is TGTGCCAGCAGCCTCAATCGGGGGGTTCCGGGGGAGCTGTTTTTT. It yields the protein CASSLNRGVPGELFF.

The chain couples TRBV7-2 to TRBJ2-6; a possible D gene is TRBD1 (5 bases). V lost 2 bases, J lost 4 bases, and 12 bases lay in between. The CDR3 runs 16 residues. Germline CDR1 SGHTA, CDR2 FQGNSA. The CDR3 bases are TGTGCCAGCAGCTTACAGGGTTTGAGAGGGGCCAACGTCCTGACTTTC. It encodes CASSLQGLRGANVLTF.

This sequence joins TRBV7-3 and TRBJ2-1; TRBD2 matches at 8 bases. Germline V gene sequence: CDR1 SGHTA, CDR2 FQGTGA. V lost 4 bases and J lost 8; bases outside the gene matches: 13. The CDR3 is 16 residues long. DNA for the CDR3: TGTGCCAGCAGCTCCTTTAGGGCGGGAGGTTCCGATGAGCAGTTCTTC. Residues: CASSSFRAGGSDEQFF.

CDR3: CASVKGEETQYF. Written as DNA, the CDR3 is TGTGCCAGCGTAAAGGGGGAAGAGACCCAGTACTTC. This chain connects TRBV28 to TRBJ2-5, with D possibly TRBD1 on 6 matching bases. Looked up from germline, CDR1 is MDHEN and CDR2 is SYDVKM. The V and J ends lost 8 bases and 3 bases respectively, with 10 bases between them. The CDR3 length is 12 residues.

The rearrangement joins TRBV5-1 to TRBJ2-5; tentative D call: TRBD1 (5 bases). The J call may be in error: the DNA end matches TRBJ2-7 better. The CDR3 is 13 residues long. Germline CDR1 SGHRS, CDR2 YFSETQ. The DNA of the CDR3 is TGCGCCAGCAGCCAAGACGACAGTTACGAGCAGTACTTC. Its protein is CASSQDDSYEQYF.

The chain carries TRBV7-2 and TRBJ2-7, with D possibly matching TRBD1 (6 bases). CDR3 length: 14 amino acids. Trimming took off 5 bases at V and 3 bases at J, with 14 bases between the two ends. Germline V gene lookup returns CDR1 SGHTA and CDR2 FQGNSA. The CDR3: CASSLDSGHYEQYF. CDR3 in DNA: TGTGCCAGCAGCCTGGACAGCGGTCACTACGAGCAGTACTTC.

V and J are TRBV7-2 and TRBJ2-1; TRBD2 matches 10 bases. Trimming took 1 base from V and 7 from J; bases not matched to a gene: 4. The germline V gene has CDR1 SGHTA and CDR2 FQGNSA. The CDR3 runs to 15 residues. CDR3 in amino acids: CASSLEGLAVNEQFF. DNA for the CDR3: TGTGCCAGCAGCTTAGAAGGACTAGCGGTTAATGAGCAGTTCTTC.

The table lists this clone with a few counts. The gene calls are TRBV18 and TRBJ2-2; TRBD2 matches 9 bases. This CDR3 is built from 15 residues. J was trimmed by 5 bases and V by 4 bases; bases with no gene match: 5. Germline values: CDR1 KGHSH, CDR2 LQKENI. The CDR3 spells CASSRGTSWTGELFF. In nucleotides, the CDR3 is TGTGCCAGCTCACGGGGGACTAGCTGGACCGGGGAGCTGTTTTTT.

There are a few counts of this clone. The gene calls are TRBV10-1 and TRBJ2-3; TRBD2 matches 7 bases. V shed 3 bases, J shed 3 bases, and the junction held 6 bases outside the gene matches. Germline CDR1 WNHNN, CDR2 SYGVQD (reference sequence). This CDR3 contains 15 residues. This CDR3 is CASSDVAGGTDTQYF. DNA of the CDR3: TGCGCCAGCAGTGATGTAGCGGGCGGAACAGATACGCAGTATTTT.

V usage is TRBV9 and J usage is TRBJ2-6, with TRBD1 as a possible D gene (5 bases). Germline CDR1 SGDLS, CDR2 YYNGEE. CDR3 length equals 16 residues. V lost 4 bases and J lost 2, with 13 bases in between. CDR3 bases: TGTGCCAGCAGCCCCGTGGGCAGGGCTGGGGCCAACGTCCTGACTTTC. Translating it yields CASSPVGRAGANVLTF. Filled out from reference TRBV9 and TRBJ2-6, the complete variable domain reads DSGVTQTPKHLITATGQRVTLRCSPRSGDLSVYWYQQSLDQGLQFLIQYYNGEERAKGNILERFSAQQFPDLHSELNLSSLELGDSALYFCASSPVGRAGANVLTFGAGSRLTVL.

This chain links TRBV5-8 with TRBJ1-3; D is ambiguous. Germline values: CDR1 SGHTS, CDR2 YDEGEE. The CDR3 contains 15 residues. V was trimmed by 1 base and J by 0 bases, leaving 8 bases between them. The CDR3 coding sequence is TGTGCCAGCAGCTTGATGAGAGACTCTGGAAACACCATATATTTT. It yields the protein CASSLMRDSGNTIYF. Full variable domain (missing parts from reference TRBV5-8 and TRBJ1-3): EAGVTQSPTHLIKTRGQQATLRCSPISGHTSVYWYQQALGLGLQFLLWYDEGEERNRGNFPPRFSGRQFPNYSSELNVNALELEDSALYLCASSLMRDSGNTIYFGEGSWLTVV.

The rearrangement joins TRBV10-3 to TRBJ2-7, with 9 bases matching TRBD1. CDR3 length: 13 residues. Germline values: CDR1 ENHRY, CDR2 SYGVKD. J was trimmed by 6 bases and V by 7 bases; bases with no gene match: 7. The CDR3 nucleotides are TGTGCCATCACAACCGGGACAGGGAGCGAGCAGTACTTC. Translating gives CAITTGTGSEQYF.

V and J are TRBV30 and TRBJ2-2, with 7 bases identical to TRBD2. The V gene end was trimmed by 0 bases and the J gene end by 5 bases; junction bases not matched to a gene: 6. Germline lookup yields CDR1 GTSNPN and CDR2 SVGIG (reference sequence). The CDR3 is 15 residues long. The CDR3 DNA sequence: TGTGCCTGGAGTGTCCGGGGGGTGGGTACCGGGGAGCTGTTTTTT. Translating it yields CAWSVRGVGTGELFF. The variable domain in full, with the rest retrieved from reference TRBV30 and TRBJ2-2, is SQTIHQWPATLVQPVGSPLSLECTVEGTSNPNLYWYRQAAGRGLQLLFYSVGIGQISSEVPQNLSASRPQDRQFILSSKKLLLSDSGFYLCAWSVRGVGTGELFFGEGSRLTVL.

The chain is built from TRBV11-3 and TRBJ2-2; possible D gene TRBD1, 5 bases. CDR1 SGHNT and CDR2 YENEEA come from the germline V gene. The V gene lost 8 bases and the J gene lost 1 base, with 8 bases spanning the gap. There are 13 residues in the CDR3. The CDR3 DNA reads as TGTGCCAGCCGACAGAGGAACACCGGGGAGCTGTTTTTT. Protein sequence: CASRQRNTGELFF.

In its sample, this clone ranks as large. The rearrangement links TRBV10-3 to TRBJ2-7; the D gene is possibly TRBD2 (5 bases). V lost 0 bases and J 5 bases, leaving 11 bases between the germline ends. CDR1 is ENHRY and CDR2 is SYGVKD in the germline V gene. The CDR3 sequence is 14 residues long. CDR3 DNA sequence: TGTGCCATCAGTGAGTCGATGGACGGGAACGAGCAGTACTTC. This gives the protein CAISESMDGNEQYF.

J is TRBJ2-1 and V is TRBV10-3, with D possibly TRBD1 on 5 matching bases. Trimming took off 4 bases at V and 0 bases at J, with 13 bases between the two ends. This CDR3 is built from 16 residues. The V gene's germline CDR1 is ENHRY and CDR2 SYGVKD. The CDR3 region is CAISVRVPSSYNEQFF. The CDR3 nucleotides are TGTGCCATCAGTGTCAGGGTCCCTAGCTCCTACAATGAGCAGTTCTTC.

The chain is built from TRBV18 and TRBJ1-5; a possible D gene is TRBD1 (6 bases). The CDR3 spans 16 residues. The V end was cut by 2 bases, the J end by 0 bases, with 11 bases between. In germline, CDR1 is KGHSH, CDR2 LQKENI. The DNA of the CDR3 is TGTGCCAGCTCACCAGATAGGGGGTCTAGCAATCAGCCCCAGCATTTT. This sequence encodes CASSPDRGSSNQPQHF.

V usage is TRBV6-5 and J usage is TRBJ2-7, with 13 nucleotides matching TRBD2. V lost 5 bases, J lost 7 bases, and 8 bases stayed unmatched. Germline V gene lookup returns CDR1 MNHEY and CDR2 SVGAGI. This CDR3 is built from 15 residues. CDR3 sequence reads: CASSPLAGGPQEQYF. CDR3 DNA sequence: TGTGCCAGCAGTCCACTAGCGGGAGGGCCGCAAGAGCAGTACTTC.

J is TRBJ2-1 and V is TRBV15; 8 nucleotides agree with TRBD2. This CDR3 spans 14 amino acids. Losses at the gene ends were 1 base for V and 6 bases for J; bases not matched to a gene: 2. Per germline, CDR1 LNHNV and CDR2 YYDKDF (reference sequence). Written as DNA, the CDR3 is TGTGCCACCAGCAGAGGTCGGGAGGGCAATGAGCAGTTCTTC. Protein product: CATSRGREGNEQFF.

This clone was recorded once. The chain employs TRBV5-1 and TRBJ2-2; D gene ambiguous. CDR3 length equals 14 residues. Germline CDR1 and CDR2: SGHRS and YFSETQ. Deletions cut 2 bases from V and 8 bases from J, with 13 bases between. The CDR3 is CASSLSSQLGELFF. Written as DNA, the CDR3 is TGCGCCAGCAGCTTAAGTTCGCAGTTAGGGGAGCTGTTTTTT.

This clone is categorized as medium-sized. The V call is TRBV9, the J call TRBJ2-7; 7 bases are shared with TRBD1. There are 14 residues in the CDR3. The germline V gene has CDR1 SGDLS and CDR2 YYNGEE. V lost 0 bases, J lost 2 bases, and 2 bases stayed unmatched. This CDR3 is CASSVAGQAYEQYF. The CDR3, as DNA: TGTGCCAGCAGCGTAGCTGGACAGGCCTACGAGCAGTACTTC.

The CDR3 bases are TGTGCCAGCAGCGTCAAAGAGACCCAGTACTTC. Translation gives CASSVKETQYF. The chain links TRBV7-9 to TRBJ2-5; D is ambiguous. The V end lost 5 bases, the J end lost 3 bases, and 4 bases lay between the germline ends. The CDR3 loop spans 11 amino acids. The germline gives CDR1 SEHNR, CDR2 FQNEAQ (reference sequence).

Relative to its sample, this clone is medium-sized. The J gene is TRBJ2-7, the V gene TRBV5-1, with TRBD2 matching over 9 bases. CDR1 is SGHRS and CDR2 is YFSETQ in the germline V gene. Trimming cost V 1 base and J 3 bases; bases outside gene matches: 5. The CDR3 covers 15 residues. CDR3 loop: CASSLYDSGSYEQYF. CDR3 sequence (DNA): TGCGCCAGCAGCTTGTATGATAGCGGGAGCTACGAGCAGTACTTC. The complete variable domain, with remaining parts taken from reference TRBV5-1 and TRBJ2-7, reads KAGVTQTPRYLIKTRGQQVTLSCSPISGHRSVSWYQQTPGQGLQFLFEYFSETQRNKGNFPGRFSGRQFSNSRSEMNVSTLELGDSALYLCASSLYDSGSYEQYFGPGTRLTVT.